Following are 20 T cell receptor beta chains from one sample sequenced in a study of blood T cell repertoires in COVID-19. Produced via immunoSEQ multiplex PCR; TCRdb's table is partial and in-frame only. The table lists 200,000 to 300,000 clones, more than 80% of them singletons. The sample comprised peripheral blood. These TCRs come from a woman over 75 with COVID-19, enrolled during active disease.

This chain links TRBV7-9 with TRBJ2-7; D ambiguous. V was trimmed by 7 bases and J by 5 bases, leaving 12 bases between them. Germline V gene lookup returns CDR1 SEHNR and CDR2 FQNEAQ (reference sequence). This CDR3 is 12 amino acids long. CDR3 residues: CASTPNQNEQYF. In DNA form, the CDR3 reads TGTGCCAGCACCCCAAATCAAAACGAGCAGTACTTC. Combining the CDR3 with reference TRBV7-9 and TRBJ2-7 gives the whole variable domain DTGVSQNPRHKITKRGQNVTFRCDPISEHNRLYWYRQTLGQGPEFLTYFQNEAQLEKSRLLSDRFSAERPKGSFSTLEIQRTEQGDSAMYLCASTPNQNEQYFGPGTRLTVT.

The chain links TRBV5-1 to TRBJ2-7; D ambiguous. The CDR3 spans 13 residues. CDR1 is SGHRS, CDR2 YFSETQ, per germline. V dropped 4 bases and J dropped 2 bases, with 10 bases sitting between them. The CDR3 reads CASSAADTYEQYF. In nucleotides, the CDR3 is TGCGCCAGCAGCGCAGCCGACACCTACGAGCAGTACTTC. Based on the CDR3 plus reference TRBV5-1 and TRBJ2-7, the full variable domain is KAGVTQTPRYLIKTRGQQVTLSCSPISGHRSVSWYQQTPGQGLQFLFEYFSETQRNKGNFPGRFSGRQFSNSRSEMNVSTLELGDSALYLCASSAADTYEQYFGPGTRLTVT.

This clone came up once. V gene TRBV6-5 combines with J gene TRBJ1-2, with a weak D call TRBD1 (6 bases). V shed 2 bases and J shed 0 bases, with 7 bases lying between them. CDR1 is MNHEY and CDR2 is SVGAGI in the germline V gene. The CDR3 is 14 residues long. CDR3 sequence: CASSYRDTNYGYTF. The CDR3 region has the DNA TGTGCCAGCAGTTACAGGGACACTAACTATGGCTACACCTTC.

The V gene is TRBV24-1, the J gene TRBJ2-5; 8 bases map to TRBD2. The trim removed 3 bases at V and 4 bases at J, leaving 15 bases unmatched. The CDR3 contains 18 residues. In germline, CDR1 is KGHDR, CDR2 SFDVKD. For the CDR3, the DNA is TGTGCCACCAGTGATCTCCCGGGGAGCGGGGGCAGGAGAGAGACCCAGTACTTC. This translates into CATSDLPGSGGRRETQYF.

This chain joins TRBV2 and TRBJ2-7, with 8 bases that match TRBD1. This CDR3 is built from 13 residues. With 8 bases clipped from V and 6 bases from J, the junction kept 9 bases outside the gene matches. Germline V lookup: CDR1 SNHLY, CDR2 FYNNEI. This CDR3 reads CASSTTGASEQYF. The CDR3 DNA reads as TGTGCCAGCTCGACGACAGGGGCAAGCGAGCAGTACTTC.

The chain is built from TRBV7-9 and TRBJ1-2; TRBD1 might be the D (6 bases). The CDR3 spans 13 residues. Germline V gene data show CDR1 as SEHNR and CDR2 as FQNEAQ (reference sequence). Trimming left V 5 bases short and J 3 bases short, with 10 bases between. CDR3 sequence reads: CASSTNRDYGYTF. The DNA for the CDR3 is TGTGCCAGCAGCACCAACAGGGACTATGGCTACACCTTC.

In nucleotides, the CDR3 is TGTGCCAGCAGCCCAGGGAGGGCTCTGAACACTGAAGCTTTCTTT. Protein product: CASSPGRALNTEAFF. The chain uses TRBV6-5 and TRBJ1-1; the D gene is possibly TRBD1 (5 bases). From germline, CDR1 is MNHEY and CDR2 SVGAGI. Trimming removed 6 bases at V and 0 bases at J, with 14 bases between. The CDR3 contains 15 residues.

CDR3 sequence: CASSASAGNEQFF. CDR3 nucleotide sequence: TGTGCCAGCAGTGCCTCGGCGGGCAATGAGCAGTTCTTC. The rearrangement joins TRBV6-2 or TRBV6-3 to TRBJ2-1, with D perhaps matching TRBD2 (5 bases). Deletions cut 5 bases from V and 6 bases from J, with 11 bases between. CDR3 size: 13 residues. CDR1 MNHEY and CDR2 SVGEGT come from the germline V gene.

The DNA of the CDR3 is TGTGCCAGCAGCGGGCAGCCAACCGGGGAGCTGTTTTTT. It encodes CASSGQPTGELFF. The V gene is TRBV7-3, the J gene TRBJ2-2; D not resolved. The CDR3 runs 13 residues. CDR1 SGHTA and CDR2 FQGTGA come from the germline V gene. V was shortened by 5 bases and J by 5 bases, with 9 bases between the two germline ends. Combining the CDR3 with reference TRBV7-3 and TRBJ2-2 gives the whole variable domain GAGVSQTPSNKVTEKGKYVELRCDPISGHTALYWYRQSLGQGPEFLIYFQGTGAADDSGLPNDRFFAVRPEGSVSTLKIQRTERGDSAVYLCASSGQPTGELFFGEGSRLTVL.

V is TRBV5-8 and J is TRBJ1-5; no reliable D call. The germline CDR1 and CDR2 sequences are SGHTS and YDEGEE. The CDR3 extends over 11 amino acids. Between the trimmed V and J ends, which lost 4 bases and 4 bases, there was a span of 3 bases. CDR3 loop: CASSLNQPQHF. CDR3 DNA: TGTGCCAGCAGCCTGAATCAGCCCCAGCATTTT. Combining the CDR3 with reference TRBV5-8 and TRBJ1-5 gives the whole variable domain EAGVTQSPTHLIKTRGQQATLRCSPISGHTSVYWYQQALGLGLQFLLWYDEGEERNRGNFPPRFSGRQFPNYSSELNVNALELEDSALYLCASSLNQPQHFGDGTRLSIL.

This clone has just a few counts. The rearrangement uses TRBV5-4 and TRBJ2-1, with 8 bases lining up with TRBD2. Germline loops: CDR1 SGHNT, CDR2 YYREEE (reference sequence). J lost 9 bases, V lost 5 bases, and 10 bases had no gene match. The CDR3 is 14 residues long. The DNA for the CDR3 is TGTGCCAGCAGTTCTCGGGGGGGCCGGTTTGAGCAGTTCTTC. Translation gives CASSSRGGRFEQFF.

The chain couples TRBV7-9 to TRBJ1-2, with TRBD1 as a possible D gene (5 bases). This CDR3 has 11 residues. From germline, CDR1 is SEHNR and CDR2 FQNEAQ (reference sequence). V lost 1 base, J lost 14 bases, and 11 bases lay in between. CDR3 DNA: TGTGCCAGCAGCTTAGGTAGGGGTTGGACCTTC. As protein: CASSLGRGWTF.

The J gene is TRBJ2-7, the V gene TRBV5-5; the match to TRBD2 covers 10 bases. Germline trimming cut 4 bases from V and 0 bases from J; bases unmatched to any gene: 4. The CDR3 contains 15 residues. The V gene's germline CDR1 is SGHKS and CDR2 YYEKEE (reference sequence). CDR3 coding DNA: TGTGCCAGCAGCGTCGGACTAGCGGACTCCTACGAGCAGTACTTC. Protein: CASSVGLADSYEQYF.

This chain connects TRBV7-8 to TRBJ2-6; 10 bases map to TRBD1. Germline CDR1 reads SGHVS; CDR2 reads FQNEAQ. V shed 2 bases, J shed 3 bases, and the junction held 7 bases outside the gene matches. The CDR3 totals 18 residues. Written as DNA, the CDR3 is TGTGCCAGCAGCTTAAGGGACAGGGGATCGGGTGGGGCCAACGTCCTGACTTTC. Translation gives CASSLRDRGSGGANVLTF.

V usage is TRBV9 and J usage is TRBJ2-1, with 9 bases aligning to TRBD1. Germline V CDR1 and CDR2: SGDLS, YYNGEE. CDR3 size: 17 residues. The ends lost 4 bases at V and 2 bases at J; junction bases unmatched: 10. CDR3 region: CASSTRTGEEAYNEQFF. CDR3 coding DNA: TGTGCCAGCAGCACCCGGACAGGGGAGGAAGCCTACAATGAGCAGTTCTTC.

This sequence joins TRBV6-6 and TRBJ1-2; 8 bases align to TRBD1. CDR3 length: 15 amino acids. The germline CDR1 and CDR2 sequences are MNHNY and SVGAGI (reference sequence). The junction had 7 bases not matched to a gene; V was cut back by 0 bases and J by 7 bases. The CDR3 coding sequence is TGTGCCAGCAGTTACTCGCCGACAGGGGAGAGTGGCTACACCTTC. Residues: CASSYSPTGESGYTF.

This chain joins TRBV4-1 and TRBJ1-2; no clear D gene. The ends were cut back, 1 base at V and 2 bases at J, with 11 bases in the middle. CDR3 length: 15 residues. Germline-derived CDR1 and CDR2 are MGHRA and YSYEKL. The CDR3 spells CASSQGESLNYGYTF. The CDR3 DNA is TGCGCCAGCAGCCAAGGAGAAAGTTTAAACTATGGCTACACCTTC.

This rearrangement joins TRBV5-1 to TRBJ2-3; D remains ambiguous. From germline, CDR1 is SGHRS and CDR2 YFSETQ. CDR3 length equals 12 residues. V was clipped by 5 bases and J by 2 bases, with 6 bases between them. CDR3 DNA: TGCGCCAGCAGTCAGAACACAGATACGCAGTATTTT. Translating it yields CASSQNTDTQYF.

The DNA for the CDR3 is TGTGCCAGCAGTGTGGGGACAGGGGGCACTGAAGCTTTCTTT. This translates into CASSVGTGGTEAFF. The chain has TRBV3-1 (or the pseudogene TRBV3-2) and TRBJ1-1; the match to TRBD1 covers 11 bases. Germline V gives CDR1 LGHDT, CDR2 YNNKEL (reference sequence). The CDR3 loop spans 14 amino acids. V lost 6 bases to trimming and J lost 4 bases; unmatched junction nucleotides: 4.

The chain links TRBV2 to TRBJ1-1; a possible D gene is TRBD1 (6 bases). With 6 bases removed from V and 6 bases from J, the gap between germline ends came to 11 bases. CDR1 is SNHLY and CDR2 is FYNNEI in the germline V gene. The CDR3 is 12 residues long. Here the CDR3 reads CASSLDSPEAFF. CDR3 nucleotide sequence: TGTGCCAGCAGCCTGGACAGCCCTGAAGCTTTCTTT.